The 14 T cell receptor beta chains below come from one sample, sequenced in a study of blood T cell repertoires in COVID-19. TCRdb's copy holds only in-frame clones and misses some; the assay was immunoSEQ multiplex PCR. The sample comprises some 700,000 clones, 80% to 90% of which are singletons, and under 0.3% rests with the top ten. Material for sequencing was peripheral blood. These receptors were obtained from a woman aged 18 to 35 with acute or convalescent COVID-19.

The chain combines TRBV30 with TRBJ2-1, with a weak D call TRBD2 (5 bases). Trimming took 1 base from V and 10 from J, leaving 8 bases between them. Germline V gives CDR1 GTSNPN, CDR2 SVGIG (reference sequence). The CDR3 covers 11 residues. This CDR3 is CAWSDRGEQFF. CDR3 sequence (DNA): TGTGCCTGGAGTGATAGAGGGGAGCAGTTCTTC. The entire variable domain, with the rest obtained from reference TRBV30 and TRBJ2-1, is as follows: SQTIHQWPATLVQPVGSPLSLECTVEGTSNPNLYWYRQAAGRGLQLLFYSVGIGQISSEVPQNLSASRPQDRQFILSSKKLLLSDSGFYLCAWSDRGEQFFGPGTRLTVL.

Notes on this clone: This sample includes further DNA sequences coding for the same CDR3. V gene TRBV9 combines with J gene TRBJ2-3; D is possibly TRBD1 (5 bases). CDR3 length: 12 residues. CDR1 SGDLS and CDR2 YYNGEE come from the germline V gene. Trimming removed 3 bases from V and 6 bases from J, with 8 bases in between. CDR3 residues: CASSGGADTQYF. Written as DNA, the CDR3 is TGTGCCAGCAGCGGTGGGGCGGATACGCAGTATTTT. Using reference TRBV9 and TRBJ2-3 for the parts outside the CDR3, the full variable domain is DSGVTQTPKHLITATGQRVTLRCSPRSGDLSVYWYQQSLDQGLQFLIQYYNGEERAKGNILERFSAQQFPDLHSELNLSSLELGDSALYFCASSGGADTQYFGPGTRLTVL.

This sequence joins TRBV28 and TRBJ1-3, with 10 bases that match TRBD1. The trim removed 1 base at V and 9 bases at J, leaving 3 bases unmatched. Per the germline V gene, CDR1 is MDHEN and CDR2 is SYDVKM. The CDR3 runs 14 residues. The CDR3 sequence is CASSLLWDRGTIYF. CDR3 DNA: TGTGCCAGCAGTTTATTGTGGGACAGGGGCACCATATATTTT. Variable domain in full (rest from reference TRBV28 and TRBJ1-3): DVKVTQSSRYLVKRTGEKVFLECVQDMDHENMFWYRQDPGLGLRLIYFSYDVKMKEKGDIPEGYSVSREKKERFSLILESASTNQTSMYLCASSLLWDRGTIYFGEGSWLTVV.

V and J are TRBV5-1 and TRBJ2-1; D is uncertain. The length of the CDR3 is 12 residues. CDR1 is SGHRS and CDR2 is YFSETQ in the germline V gene. The V end lost 4 bases, the J end lost 3 bases, and 5 bases lay between the germline ends. The CDR3 nucleotides read TGCGCCAGCAGCCCAAACTACAATGAGCAGTTCTTC. As protein: CASSPNYNEQFF.

A word on this clone: In the same sample, other DNA sequences code for this CDR3. The chain combines TRBV18 with TRBJ2-7, with a possible D match to TRBD1 (5 bases). This CDR3 has 13 residues. The germline gives CDR1 KGHSH, CDR2 LQKENI. V gave up 2 bases and J gave up 4 bases, with 9 bases separating them. This chain's CDR3 is CASSPTQGYEQYF. The CDR3 nucleotides read TGTGCCAGCTCACCAACCCAGGGTTACGAGCAGTACTTC.

The chain joins TRBV5-6 to TRBJ2-1; D possibly corresponds to TRBD1 (5 bases). The CDR3 consists of 15 residues. Germline V gives CDR1 SGHDT, CDR2 YYEEEE. Trimming took 2 bases from V and 4 from J, leaving 13 bases between them. Here the CDR3 DNA reads TGTGCCAGCAGCTTAGGCAGGGCCCGATACAATGAGCAGTTCTTC. As protein: CASSLGRARYNEQFF.

The J gene is TRBJ1-3, the V gene TRBV7-2, with D tentatively TRBD1 (5 bases). The CDR3 runs to 16 residues. Germline lookup yields CDR1 SGHTA and CDR2 FQGNSA. V was shortened by 0 bases and J by 1 base, with 10 bases between the two germline ends. The DNA for the CDR3 is TGTGCCAGCAGCTTAGCGGCGGCAGGGTCTGGAAACACCATATATTTT. Its translation: CASSLAAAGSGNTIYF.

This clone has a handful of counts. J is TRBJ2-7 and V is TRBV13; 7 positions match TRBD2. Germline assignment: CDR1 PRHDT and CDR2 FYEKMQ (reference sequence). The CDR3 contains 13 residues. Trimming took 0 bases from V and 4 from J; bases not matched to a gene: 0. The CDR3: CASSLGGGYEQYF. As DNA, the CDR3 is TGTGCCAGCAGCTTAGGCGGGGGGTACGAGCAGTACTTC.

This clone came up once. The chain combines TRBV12-5 with TRBJ1-1, with TRBD1 as a possible D gene (5 bases). The germline V and J ends were trimmed by 5 bases and 8 bases, with 18 bases remaining between them. The germline CDR1 and CDR2 sequences are LGHNT and FRNRAP. The CDR3 totals 14 residues. The CDR3 DNA reads TGTGCTAGTGGTCGAGGGGATCGGGGGAGGGAAGCTTTCTTT. Residues: CASGRGDRGREAFF.

The V gene is TRBV5-1, the J gene TRBJ1-2; a possible D gene is TRBD1 (5 bases). The CDR3 length is 15 residues. Per germline, CDR1 SGHRS and CDR2 YFSETQ. Trimming removed 2 bases from V and 0 bases from J, with 11 bases in between. The CDR3 DNA follows: TGCGCCAGCAGCTTTGGGACTTTCGCTAACTATGGCTACACCTTC. This gives the protein CASSFGTFANYGYTF.

The V and J genes are TRBV24-1 and TRBJ1-6; TRBD1 matches 8 bases. Losses at the gene ends were 8 bases for V and 7 bases for J; bases not matched to a gene: 9. Germline-derived CDR1 and CDR2 are KGHDR and SFDVKD. This CDR3 comprises 15 residues. In DNA form, the CDR3 reads TGTGCCACCACTCCTCCAGGGGGCAAGAATTCACCCCTCCACTTT. This translates into CATTPPGGKNSPLHF.

This chain uses TRBV9 with TRBJ1-3; TRBD1 might be the D (5 bases). The CDR3 length is 16 residues. The germline V gene encodes CDR1 SGDLS and CDR2 YYNGEE. Trimming took off 3 bases at V and 3 bases at J, with 16 bases between the two ends. CDR3 sequence: CASSAPGLTLGNTIYF. CDR3 sequence (DNA): TGTGCCAGCAGCGCCCCGGGACTCACACTTGGAAACACCATATATTTT.

V is TRBV3-1 (or the pseudogene TRBV3-2) and J is TRBJ1-6; D uncertain. V was clipped by 2 bases and J by 10 bases, with 9 bases between them. From germline, CDR1 is LGHDT and CDR2 YNNKEL (reference sequence). This CDR3 contains 13 residues. The CDR3 DNA sequence: TGTGCCAGCAGCCAAAGAGGGTGGTCACCCCTCCACTTT. Its protein product is CASSQRGWSPLHF.

The chain carries TRBV7-2 and TRBJ1-1; D remains ambiguous. Between the trimmed V and J ends, which lost 2 bases and 1 base, there was a span of 5 bases. The V gene's germline CDR1 is SGHTA and CDR2 FQGNSA. The CDR3 covers 13 residues. The DNA for the CDR3 is TGTGCCAGCAGCTTAACCAGGAACACTGAAGCTTTCTTT. Translation: CASSLTRNTEAFF.